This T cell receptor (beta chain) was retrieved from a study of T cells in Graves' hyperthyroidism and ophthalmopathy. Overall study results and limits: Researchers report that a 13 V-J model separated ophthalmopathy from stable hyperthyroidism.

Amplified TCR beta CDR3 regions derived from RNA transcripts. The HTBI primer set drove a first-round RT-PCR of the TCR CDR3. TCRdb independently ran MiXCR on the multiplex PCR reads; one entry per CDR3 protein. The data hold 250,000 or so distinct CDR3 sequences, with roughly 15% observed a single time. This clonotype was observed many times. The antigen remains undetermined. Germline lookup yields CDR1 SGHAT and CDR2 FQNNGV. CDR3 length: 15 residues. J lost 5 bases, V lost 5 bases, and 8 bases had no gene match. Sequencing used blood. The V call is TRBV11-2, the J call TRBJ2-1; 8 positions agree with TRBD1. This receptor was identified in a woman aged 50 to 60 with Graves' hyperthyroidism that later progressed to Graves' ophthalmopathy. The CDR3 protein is CASSPWDRQHNEQFF. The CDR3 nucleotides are TGTGCCAGCAGCCCATGGGACAGGCAACACAATGAGCAGTTCTTC.